The present T cell receptor (beta chain) was sequenced within a study of Ad26.COV2.S vaccination and SARS-CoV-2 variants. Study observations and caveats: Vaccine recipients showed a spike-specific TCR breadth that was higher than in placebo recipients.

This CDR3 comprises 14 residues. Trimming took off 4 bases at V and 14 bases at J, with 18 bases between the two ends. The V gene's germline CDR1 is MNHEY and CDR2 SVGAGI. This clone was counted only a few times. Its antigen is unknown. As for treatment: roughly 20 received Ad26.COV2.S at low or high dose, single or two shots; 5 received placebo; per-sample allocation not given. All samples were drawn on day 63, counting from the first vaccine or placebo injection. In Boston, the donor was an adult between 18-55 years of age. Expression of Wuhan-strain SARS-CoV-2 spike came from the Ad26 vector that formed the vaccine. Sequencing used immunoSEQ multiplex PCR; TCRdb keeps in-frame clones, though not all of them. The table shows about 420,000 clones, with approximately 88% occurring only once.

Specimen: peripheral blood, collected in a trial of Ad26.COV2.S vaccine versus placebo. The sequence came from a person aged 18-60 years who received the Ad26.COV2.S COVID-19 vaccine or a placebo. The gene calls are TRBV6-5 and TRBJ1-6; D possibly corresponds to TRBD1 (6 bases). As DNA, the CDR3 is TGTGCCAGCAGTTTGGACCTCCCTCCAGGGGCCCTCCACTTT. Protein sequence: CASSLDLPPGALHF.